This T cell receptor (beta chain) was profiled in a study of blood T cell repertoires in COVID-19 (dated by TCRdb to the early 2020s). Some background on the complete study: Samples from collaborators originated in the United States, Italy and Spain and spanned both the acute and convalescent phases of COVID-19. Where available, HLA class I and class II types were taken from metadata supplied by the sample provider and were not determined by assay-based typing. Samples came from the ongoing ImmuneRACE study (first 160 participants) plus 1,254 subjects from 6 global collaborators. The repertoires were made available in a free public database intended to serve as a resource for research on the immune response to SARS-CoV-2. The prospective study material was composed of cDNA or gDNA derived from T cells, B-cell-depleted T cells, or PBMCs. Subjects who had been exposed to COVID-19, were actively infected with it, or had recovered from it provided the deeply sampled blood TCRbeta repertoires that made up the dataset. Nearly every sample came with metadata listing a de-identified subject ID, COVID-19 status, age in years and sex. The paper's findings and limits, for the study overall: The quantity of clinical and demographic metadata differed by source and by participant and was supplied without curation.

The immunoSEQ Assay, a bias-controlled multiplex PCR, was used to amplify TCRbeta CDR3 regions from genomic DNA. As for the authors' bioinformatics: Within the assay, amplification of reference gene primers was used to estimate how many nucleated cells each sample contained. To quantify the absolute abundance of each unique TCRbeta CDR3 rearrangement, sequence reads were collapsed and filtered. Productive Simpson clonality was computed per sample as the square root of Simpson's diversity index over productive rearrangements. The clones in this table, taken by TCRdb from immuneACCESS, are in-frame only. Not every clone is retained; where verified, under half of the shortfall comes from an unresolved V gene, and the cause of the rest is unknown. V and J calls and clone size are as listed in that table; D and trimming were resolved from the DNA. Here the sample has approximately 53,000 clones; roughly 79% occur a single time. The ten most abundant clones make up 20% to 25% of the sample.

One collaborating source in Seattle enrolled patients while the patients were actively infected and followed the patients over time throughout the course of disease. Collaborating institutions collected whole blood in K2EDTA tubes following their own protocols. For TCRbeta analysis, collaborator samples were shipped as frozen whole blood, as isolated PBMCs, or as DNA extracted from either sample type. With respect to this clone: Its antigen target is currently unknown. Base qualities were left out, and no much larger clone turns up one base away.

Sequenced material: peripheral blood. The TCR was taken from a woman older than 75 with COVID-19, enrolled during active disease.

The CDR3 here reads CASSLAGDTDTQYF. At the DNA level, the sequence is TGTGCCAGCAGCTTAGCGGGAGATACAGATACGCAGTATTTT. The rearrangement joined TRBV11-2 to TRBJ2-3, with TRBD2 tentatively as D gene (6 bases match). V loses 1 base, J loses 3 bases, and the germline ends lie 8 bases apart. The CDR3 sequence holds 14 residues, the cysteine and phenylalanine included. The sequence is cut down to CDR3 DNA, 42 bases in frame from base 1. The CDR1 and CDR2 encoded by the germline V gene are SGHAT and FQNNGV.